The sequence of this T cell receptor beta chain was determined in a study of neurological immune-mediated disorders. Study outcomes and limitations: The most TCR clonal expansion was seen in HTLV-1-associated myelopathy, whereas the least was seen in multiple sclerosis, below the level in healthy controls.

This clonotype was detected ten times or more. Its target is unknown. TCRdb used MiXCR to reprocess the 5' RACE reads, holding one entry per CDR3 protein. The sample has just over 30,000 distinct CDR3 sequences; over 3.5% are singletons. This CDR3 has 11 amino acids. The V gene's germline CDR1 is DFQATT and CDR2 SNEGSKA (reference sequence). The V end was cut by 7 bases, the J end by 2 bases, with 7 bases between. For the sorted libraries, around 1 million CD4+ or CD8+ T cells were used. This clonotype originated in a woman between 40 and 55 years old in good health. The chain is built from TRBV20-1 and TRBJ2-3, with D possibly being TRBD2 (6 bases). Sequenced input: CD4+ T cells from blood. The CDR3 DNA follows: TGCAGTGGGAGGGACACAGATACGCAGTATTTT. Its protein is CSGRDTDTQYF.